The sequence of this TCR beta chain was determined in a study of shared clonotypes between healthy human individuals. Some 30,000 T cell genomes, or around 200 ng DNA, went into the sorted-subset replicate PCRs. Repertoires were generated with immunoSEQ multiplex PCR, while TCRdb's copy carries only in-frame clones and drops some. Of almost 700,000 clones in the sample, around 92% were seen once. Whole-study findings and limits: The four-donor shared clonotypes exceeded non-shared clonotypes in generation probability, with non-shared ones scoring lower. Expectations were that clonotype sharing among donors would be affected by sequencing depth.

Naive CD8 cells lacked CD45RO, underwent positive selection for CCR7 and left out terminally differentiated effector memory CD45RA+ cells. The CDR3 length is 16 residues. From germline, CDR1 is MGHRA and CDR2 YSYEKL. The ends lost 0 bases at V and 8 bases at J; junction bases unmatched: 9. This clone was detected only a few times. Its target is unknown. The rearrangement links TRBV4-1 to TRBJ2-1; TRBD2 matches 8 bases. The clonotype comes from a man aged 25-40 years in good health. Input material: naive CD8+ T cells sorted from blood. This chain's CDR3 is CASSQEGLAGSDEQFF. CDR3 nucleotides: TGCGCCAGCAGCCAAGAAGGCCTAGCGGGCTCGGATGAGCAGTTCTTC.